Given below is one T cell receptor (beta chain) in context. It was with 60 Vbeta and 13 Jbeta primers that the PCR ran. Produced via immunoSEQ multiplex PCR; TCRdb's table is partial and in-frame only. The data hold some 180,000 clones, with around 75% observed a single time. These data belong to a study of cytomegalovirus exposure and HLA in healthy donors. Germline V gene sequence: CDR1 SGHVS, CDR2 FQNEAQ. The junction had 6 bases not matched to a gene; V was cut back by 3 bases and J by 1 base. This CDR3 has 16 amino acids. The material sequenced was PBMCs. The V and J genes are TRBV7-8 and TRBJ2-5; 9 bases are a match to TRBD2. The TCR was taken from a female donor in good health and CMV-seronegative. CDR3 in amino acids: CASSFRLAEVQETQYF. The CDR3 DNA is TGTGCCAGCAGCTTCAGACTAGCGGAGGTCCAAGAGACCCAGTACTTC.